The 14 T cell receptor beta chains below come from one sample, sequenced in a study of cytomegalovirus exposure and HLA in healthy donors. A multiplex PCR was run with 60 Vbeta primers and 13 Jbeta primers. Data came from immunoSEQ multiplex PCR; TCRdb stores just in-frame clones and leaves some out. This table has more than 85,000 clones, 75% appearing once. Sequenced material: PBMCs. The source is a woman under 30 in good health and CMV-seropositive.

In nucleotides, the CDR3 is TGTGCCAGCAGTTTAGGGCAAGCGGGAGCTTGGACAGATACGCAGTATTTT. It specifies CASSLGQAGAWTDTQYF. The J gene is TRBJ2-3, the V gene TRBV28, with 8 bases matching TRBD2. The CDR3 runs to 17 residues. V lost 2 bases, J lost 3 bases, and 10 bases stayed unmatched. Germline V gene data show CDR1 as MDHEN and CDR2 as SYDVKM. Full variable domain (rest looked up from reference TRBV28 and TRBJ2-3): DVKVTQSSRYLVKRTGEKVFLECVQDMDHENMFWYRQDPGLGLRLIYFSYDVKMKEKGDIPEGYSVSREKKERFSLILESASTNQTSMYLCASSLGQAGAWTDTQYFGPGTRLTVL.

This sequence joins TRBV7-9 and TRBJ2-5, with D maybe TRBD1 (5 bases). Trimming took off 4 bases at V and 3 bases at J, with 15 bases between the two ends. The CDR3 extends over 15 amino acids. CDR1 SEHNR and CDR2 FQNEAQ come from the germline V gene (reference sequence). For the CDR3, the DNA is TGTGCCAGCAGCTCAGGGTGGGGCAGCAAAGAGACCCAGTACTTC. Protein sequence: CASSSGWGSKETQYF.

This clone was recorded a few times. The chain joins TRBV4-1 to TRBJ2-5; no reliable D call. CDR3 length: 15 residues. The V end was cut by 3 bases, the J end by 0 bases, with 11 bases between. Per germline, CDR1 MGHRA and CDR2 YSYEKL. The CDR3 DNA is TGCGCCAGCAGCCAGACCCAGGTGTACCAAGAGACCCAGTACTTC. The encoded protein is CASSQTQVYQETQYF.

The V call is TRBV6-5, the J call TRBJ2-1; D gene uncertain. V lost 2 bases, J lost 7 bases, and 15 bases lay in between. CDR3 length equals 15 residues. Germline V lookup: CDR1 MNHEY, CDR2 SVGAGI. The CDR3 DNA follows: TGTGCCAGCAGTTACGCCGGAGCAATGGGTAATGAGCAGTTCTTC. It specifies CASSYAGAMGNEQFF.

V gene TRBV5-6 combines with J gene TRBJ2-7, with 8 bases that match TRBD2. The V segment lost 4 bases and the J segment 4 bases; nucleotides outside the gene matches: 10. CDR1 SGHDT and CDR2 YYEEEE come from the germline V gene. The CDR3 has 15 amino acids. The CDR3 loop reads CASSPLGTSRYEQYF. DNA of the CDR3: TGTGCCAGCAGCCCCCTCGGGACTAGTCGGTACGAGCAGTACTTC.

This clone was observed a handful of times. The V and J genes are TRBV7-9 and TRBJ2-1; the match to TRBD1 covers 8 bases. The germline V gene encodes CDR1 SEHNR and CDR2 FQNEAQ (reference sequence). The CDR3 consists of 15 residues. V trimming: 3 bases; J trimming: 3 bases; junction bases outside the gene matches: 4. CDR3 nucleotides: TGTGCCAGCAGCTTCCAACAGGGGGTCTACAATGAGCAGTTCTTC. Its protein is CASSFQQGVYNEQFF.

The CDR3 coding sequence is TGTGCCAGCAGCTTAGCACAATTAGAAGCTTTCTTT. Its translation: CASSLAQLEAFF. J is TRBJ1-1 and V is TRBV7-9; D unclear. CDR1 and CDR2 from the germline V gene are SEHNR and FQNEAQ (reference sequence). There are 12 residues in the CDR3. Deletions cut 0 bases from V and 8 bases from J, with 7 bases between.

The chain recombines TRBV28 with TRBJ2-7; 8 bases map to TRBD1. Germline V CDR1 and CDR2: MDHEN, SYDVKM. Trimming took 9 bases from V and 4 from J; bases not matched to a gene: 11. CDR3 size: 14 residues. The chain's CDR3 is CASLGTGGLYEQYF. CDR3 bases: TGTGCCAGTTTGGGAACAGGGGGATTATACGAGCAGTACTTC.

The CDR3 nucleotides are TGTGCCAGCGTGCCAGGAATCCCGAACACTGAAGCTTTCTTT. Encoded protein: CASVPGIPNTEAFF. The genes are TRBV2 and TRBJ1-1; D gene unclear. The V and J ends lost 8 bases and 1 base respectively, with 14 bases between them. CDR3 length: 14 residues. Germline V gene sequence: CDR1 SNHLY, CDR2 FYNNEI.

The rearrangement joins TRBV28 to TRBJ2-7; D perhaps matches TRBD1 (5 bases). Germline assignment: CDR1 MDHEN and CDR2 SYDVKM. The V end lost 6 bases, the J end lost 3 bases, and 9 bases lay between the germline ends. CDR3 length: 12 residues. CDR3 DNA sequence: TGTGCCAGCAGCTCACAGGTCTACGAGCAGTACTTC. This encodes CASSSQVYEQYF.

The chain uses TRBV7-2 and TRBJ1-4, with 9 bases that match TRBD1. This CDR3 is 14 amino acids long. Per germline, CDR1 SGHTA and CDR2 FQGNSA. J lost 9 bases, V lost 5 bases, and 7 bases had no gene match. CDR3 region: CASSLGGTGKKLFF. The CDR3 coding sequence is TGTGCCAGCAGCCTAGGGGGGACAGGGAAAAAACTGTTTTTT.

The chain is built from TRBV30 and TRBJ1-1; 7 nucleotides agree with TRBD1. Germline V gene data show CDR1 as GTSNPN and CDR2 as SVGIG (reference sequence). V gave up 8 bases and J gave up 3 bases; unmatched junction bases: 3. This CDR3 region has 11 residues. In nucleotides, the CDR3 is TGTGCCAACAGGGGTTACACTGAAGCTTTCTTT. This encodes CANRGYTEAFF.

The V and J genes are TRBV9 and TRBJ1-2; 11 nucleotides line up with TRBD1. After removal of 6 bases from V and 8 bases from J, the junction contained 3 bases not matched to a gene. The CDR3 spans 12 residues. Per the germline V gene, CDR1 is SGDLS and CDR2 is YYNGEE. This CDR3 reads CASKRTGGGYTF. CDR3 bases: TGTGCCAGCAAGAGGACAGGGGGCGGCTACACCTTC. Supplemented by reference TRBV9 and TRBJ1-2, the full variable domain reads DSGVTQTPKHLITATGQRVTLRCSPRSGDLSVYWYQQSLDQGLQFLIQYYNGEERAKGNILERFSAQQFPDLHSELNLSSLELGDSALYFCASKRTGGGYTFGSGTRLTVV.

J is TRBJ2-3 and V is TRBV6-5; D is uncertain. The V gene lost 7 bases and the J gene lost 4 bases, with 15 bases spanning the gap. This CDR3 comprises 14 residues. Germline values: CDR1 MNHEY, CDR2 SVGAGI. The CDR3 region is CASKLTRIADTQYF. The DNA of the CDR3 is TGTGCCAGCAAACTCACTCGTATCGCAGATACGCAGTATTTT.